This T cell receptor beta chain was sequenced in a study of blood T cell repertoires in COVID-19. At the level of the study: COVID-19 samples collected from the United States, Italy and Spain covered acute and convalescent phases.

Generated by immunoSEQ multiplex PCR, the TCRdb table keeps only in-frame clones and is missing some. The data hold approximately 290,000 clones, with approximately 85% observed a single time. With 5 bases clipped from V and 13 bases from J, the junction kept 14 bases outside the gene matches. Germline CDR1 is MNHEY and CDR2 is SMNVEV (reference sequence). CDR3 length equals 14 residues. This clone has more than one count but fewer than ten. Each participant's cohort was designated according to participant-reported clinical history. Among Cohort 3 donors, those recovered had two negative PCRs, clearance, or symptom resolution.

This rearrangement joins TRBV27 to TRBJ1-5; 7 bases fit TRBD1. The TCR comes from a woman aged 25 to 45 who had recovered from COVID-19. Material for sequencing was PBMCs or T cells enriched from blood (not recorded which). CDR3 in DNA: TGTGCCAGCAGTGTAGGGACAGATATCCTCTCTCAGCATTTT. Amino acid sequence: CASSVGTDILSQHF.